The 20 T cell receptor beta chains reported below all come from one sample, sequenced in a study of T-cell memory formation after mild COVID-19 (dated by TCRdb to 2020 to 2022). The library came from 5' RACE. The data were produced on an Illumina NovaSeq 6000. TCRdb applied fastp at Q25 and MiXCR to the public reads, then kept only in-frame beta chains. All rows with the same CDR3 protein become a single entry with the most common DNA and genes. The sample has over 450,000 distinct CDR3 sequences on record, about a fifth of them singletons. The ten largest make up approximately 13% of the sample. Sequenced input: PBMCs or a T cell subset sorted from them (not recorded which). Every receptor here comes from an adult woman who had mild COVID-19 (a few samples of this study predate the infection). The sample titles of this study are shuffled in the database, so cell type and time point are left out; the donor was told from shared clones.

This clonotype was detected a few times. The gene calls are TRBV18 and TRBJ1-1; 9 nucleotides line up with TRBD1. CDR1 and CDR2 from the germline V gene are KGHSH and LQKENI. The CDR3 runs 14 residues. Germline trimming cut 6 bases from V and 3 bases from J; bases unmatched to any gene: 5. CDR3 amino acids: CASSAQGADTEAFF. In nucleotides, the CDR3 is TGTGCCAGCTCTGCACAGGGGGCTGACACTGAAGCTTTCTTT.

This clonotype was observed a handful of times. The chain recombines TRBV7-8 with TRBJ2-3; 11 bases map to TRBD2. The CDR3 is made up of 17 amino acids. V lost 5 bases, J lost 5 bases, and 12 bases stayed unmatched. The germline V gene encodes CDR1 SGHVS and CDR2 FQNEAQ. CDR3 residues: CASSPPLAGGLEDTQYF. The CDR3, as DNA: TGTGCCAGCAGCCCGCCCTTAGCGGGGGGGCTTGAAGATACGCAGTATTTT.

This clonotype was detected a few times. This rearrangement joins TRBV19 to TRBJ2-2; 9 bases align to TRBD1. Germline CDR1 is LNHDA and CDR2 is SQIVND (reference sequence). Losses at the gene ends were 10 bases for V and 2 bases for J; bases not matched to a gene: 5. CDR3 length equals 14 residues. The CDR3 DNA follows: TGTGCCACGGACAGGGGATTTAACACCGGGGAGCTGTTTTTT. Translating it yields CATDRGFNTGELFF.

This clonotype was detected a few times. This chain uses TRBV18 with TRBJ1-1; 7 nucleotides align to TRBD1. J lost 7 bases, V lost 2 bases, and 4 bases had no gene match. This CDR3 is built from 13 residues. The germline V gene encodes CDR1 KGHSH and CDR2 LQKENI. The CDR3 DNA follows: TGTGCCAGCTCACCAGCCGGGACAGATGAAGCTTTCTTT. Translated, it gives CASSPAGTDEAFF.

This clonotype was detected a few times. The DNA for the CDR3 is TGCAGTGCTAGGGGGGACATGGACACTGAAGCTTTCTTT. Amino acid sequence: CSARGDMDTEAFF. The V gene is TRBV20-1, the J gene TRBJ1-1, with D possibly being TRBD1 (6 bases). Germline assignment: CDR1 DFQATT and CDR2 SNEGSKA (reference sequence). The CDR3 length is 13 residues. Trimming took 3 bases from V and 3 from J, leaving 11 bases between them.

The chain links TRBV7-9 to TRBJ1-2, with D possibly being TRBD1 (6 bases). The germline V gene encodes CDR1 SEHNR and CDR2 FQNEAQ (reference sequence). V was trimmed by 5 bases and J by 8 bases, leaving 15 bases between them. The CDR3 extends over 13 amino acids. CDR3 nucleotides: TGTGCCAGCAGCCCCGGGACACAGAAAGGCTACACCTTC. Encoded protein: CASSPGTQKGYTF.

This clonotype was found many times. The chain combines TRBV20-1 with TRBJ2-7, with 9 nucleotides matching TRBD1. CDR3 length: 13 residues. V lost 3 bases, J lost 7 bases, and 7 bases stayed unmatched. The germline V gene has CDR1 DFQATT and CDR2 SNEGSKA (reference sequence). CDR3 coding DNA: TGCAGTGCTAGTACCGGGACAGGGTTGGAGCAGTACTTC. Translating gives CSASTGTGLEQYF.

This clonotype was seen a few times. The V gene is TRBV21-1, the J gene TRBJ2-6. TRBV21-1 is a recognized pseudogene. The CDR3 covers 16 residues. CDR3 nucleotide sequence: TGTGCCAGCAGCAAAGTCGGGCGCTCTGGGGCCAACGTCCTGACTTTC. It specifies CASSKVGRSGANVLTF.

This clonotype showed up just a few times. This chain joins TRBV29-1 and TRBJ1-1; D ambiguous. The CDR3 length is 11 residues. Per the germline V gene, CDR1 is SQVTM and CDR2 is ANQGSEA. With 4 bases removed from V and 4 bases from J, the gap between germline ends came to 7 bases. The CDR3 DNA is TGCAGCGTTGGGGAGTTCACTGAAGCTTTCTTT. Protein sequence: CSVGEFTEAFF.

The rearrangement links TRBV7-9 to TRBJ2-2; TRBD1 might be the D (6 bases). The CDR3 runs 15 residues. Trimming took off 5 bases at V and 5 bases at J, with 15 bases between the two ends. Germline V gives CDR1 SEHNR, CDR2 FQNEAQ (reference sequence). Here the CDR3 DNA reads TGTGCCAGCAGCCCGCCGGACACAGGGACCGGGGAGCTGTTTTTT. Its translation: CASSPPDTGTGELFF.

This clonotype was seen only a few times. The V call is TRBV7-9, the J call TRBJ1-2; 9 bases map to TRBD1. V was clipped by 5 bases and J by 8 bases; unmatched bases: 3. The CDR3 length is 12 residues. Germline V lookup: CDR1 SEHNR, CDR2 FQNEAQ (reference sequence). The CDR3 region has the DNA TGTGCCAGCAGCAGGACAGGGGACGGCTACACCTTC. Translated: CASSRTGDGYTF.

The rearrangement uses TRBV6-2 or TRBV6-3 and TRBJ1-5; 9 nucleotides line up with TRBD1. V was clipped by 2 bases and J by 5 bases; unmatched bases: 10. The CDR3 consists of 17 residues. Germline V gene lookup returns CDR1 MNHEY and CDR2 SVGEGT. CDR3 coding DNA: TGTGCCAGCAGTTACACGTACGGGACAGGGAAGGATCAGCCCCAGCATTTT. It specifies CASSYTYGTGKDQPQHF.

This chain connects TRBV7-2 to TRBJ2-3, with 12 bases matching TRBD2. The CDR3 runs to 20 residues. V was clipped by 4 bases and J by 0 bases; unmatched bases: 14. Germline CDR1 SGHTA, CDR2 FQGNSA. CDR3: CASSSPMRTSGTISTDTQYF. In DNA, the CDR3 is TGTGCCAGCAGCTCCCCGATGAGGACTAGCGGGACCATTAGCACAGATACGCAGTATTTT.

This clonotype was seen more than once but under ten times. This chain joins TRBV7-9 and TRBJ2-6; 7 nucleotides line up with TRBD2. The germline CDR1 and CDR2 sequences are SEHNR and FQNEAQ (reference sequence). The CDR3 is 20 residues long. V lost 6 bases to trimming and J lost 1 base; unmatched junction nucleotides: 18. The CDR3 bases are TGTGCCAGCAGGCTTGCCCTACGACTGACGGGAGGATCTGGGGCCAACGTCCTGACTTTC. Its translation: CASRLALRLTGGSGANVLTF.

This clonotype was seen more than once but under ten times. V usage is TRBV11-2 and J usage is TRBJ2-1; D ambiguous. Germline V gene lookup returns CDR1 SGHAT and CDR2 FQNNGV. This CDR3 is 12 amino acids long. Trimming took off 2 bases at V and 13 bases at J, with 12 bases between the two ends. In nucleotides, the CDR3 is TGTGCCAGCAGCTTATTTGCTTTGAAACAGTTCTTC. Its translation: CASSLFALKQFF. Full variable domain (outside the CDR3, taken from reference TRBV11-2 and TRBJ2-1): EAGVAQSPRYKIIEKRQSVAFWCNPISGHATLYWYQQILGQGPKLLIQFQNNGVVDDSQLPKDRFSAERLKGVDSTLKIQPAKLEDSAVYLCASSLFALKQFFGPGTRLTVL.

This clonotype was seen a few times. This chain connects TRBV19 to TRBJ1-2; D is unresolved. Germline values: CDR1 LNHDA, CDR2 SQIVND (reference sequence). V lost 6 bases, J lost 4 bases, and 12 bases lay in between. The CDR3 has 13 amino acids. As DNA, the CDR3 is TGTGCCAGTAGCCTAACCGCTTTCTATGGCTACACCTTC. Protein: CASSLTAFYGYTF. Full variable domain (rest looked up from reference TRBV19 and TRBJ1-2): DGGITQSPKYLFRKEGQNVTLSCEQNLNHDAMYWYRQDPGQGLRLIYYSQIVNDFQKGDIAEGYSVSREKKESFPLTVTSAQKNPTAFYLCASSLTAFYGYTFGSGTRLTVV.

The sample holds a few counts of this clonotype. The chain joins TRBV6-5 to TRBJ1-1; tentatively, D is TRBD1 (5 bases). CDR1 is MNHEY and CDR2 is SVGAGI in the germline V gene. V was pared by 2 bases and J by 5 bases, with 12 bases between. This CDR3 is built from 14 residues. CDR3: CASSYRGGGTEAFF. The CDR3 DNA reads TGTGCCAGCAGTTACCGGGGGGGAGGGACTGAAGCTTTCTTT.

Here the CDR3 reads CSAKELAYNEQFF. DNA of the CDR3: TGCAGCGCCAAAGAATTAGCTTACAATGAGCAGTTCTTC. The chain uses TRBV29-1 and TRBJ2-1; D ambiguous. This CDR3 has 13 amino acids. CDR1 is SQVTM, CDR2 ANQGSEA, per germline. The V end was cut by 7 bases, the J end by 4 bases, with 14 bases between.

This sequence joins TRBV6-5 and TRBJ1-1; 7 bases align to TRBD1. CDR3 length: 17 amino acids. J lost 1 base, V lost 4 bases, and 12 bases had no gene match. CDR1 is MNHEY, CDR2 SVGAGI, per germline. The DNA for the CDR3 is TGTGCCAGCAGTTCGCTCAATGTAGGGGGCCGGAACACTGAAGCTTTCTTT. It translates to CASSSLNVGGRNTEAFF.

The chain uses TRBV29-1 and TRBJ1-1, with 8 bases fitting TRBD1. V was clipped by 7 bases and J by 5 bases; unmatched bases: 18. Germline V gene lookup returns CDR1 SQVTM and CDR2 ANQGSEA. This CDR3 has 16 amino acids. This chain's CDR3 is CSARPAGGSGGTEAFF. The CDR3 region has the DNA TGCAGCGCCCGACCCGCAGGGGGCTCGGGCGGAACTGAAGCTTTCTTT.